This T cell receptor (beta chain) was observed in a study of T cell responses to AZD1222 COVID-19 vaccine. Profiled with immunoSEQ multiplex PCR; TCRdb holds only in-frame clones, not every one. In the table there are 120,000 to 150,000 clones, roughly 93% of which are singletons. The CDR3 spans 15 residues. V gave up 5 bases and J gave up 1 base, with 16 bases separating them. Germline V gene sequence: CDR1 SGHNT, CDR2 YYREEE (reference sequence). The origin of this receptor is an adult who received the AZD1222 COVID-19 vaccine. The input for sequencing was peripheral blood, taken 28 days after the second AZD1222 dose. The chain couples TRBV5-4 to TRBJ2-7; D perhaps matches TRBD2 (6 bases). The CDR3 region is CASSSGGVRSYEQYF. The DNA of the CDR3 is TGTGCCAGCAGTTCCGGCGGGGTGAGATCCTACGAGCAGTACTTC.